Listed below are T cell receptor beta chains from one sample, sequenced in a study of blood T cell repertoires in COVID-19. This table comes from immunoSEQ multiplex PCR, and its TCRdb copy is limited to in-frame clones, with some not included. The sample has some 330,000 clones, around 83% seen once; the top ten hold 5.1%. The sequenced sample was PBMCs or T cells enriched from blood (not recorded which). The receptors derive from a woman aged 45-65 years who had recovered from COVID-19. CDR3s include the opening cysteine and the closing phenylalanine or tryptophan. The D gene is left open where the match is weak. The size field is filled for only some rows; it gives once, few, many or a size class.

D	V	length	J	size	DNA	CDR3
NA	TRBV5-4	16	TRBJ1-2	once	TGTGCCAGCAGCCAGACGGCGCGCGGGGTCGTTGACGGCTACACCTTC	CASSQTARGVVDGYTF
NA	TRBV19	14	TRBJ2-1	NA	TGTGCCAGTAGCACTCACTCGGGCGGGAATGAGCAGTTCTTC	CASSTHSGGNEQFF
NA	TRBV30	15	TRBJ1-6	NA	TGTGCCTGGAGTAGTGTTGACAGCTTAAATTCACCCCTCCACTTT	CAWSSVDSLNSPLHF
TRBD1	TRBV25-1	17	TRBJ2-6	NA	TGTGCCAGCAGCAGACAGGGGTCCACAACTGGGGCCAACGTCCTGACTTTC	CASSRQGSTTGANVLTF
NA	TRBV10-3	13	TRBJ2-1	NA	TGTGCCATCAGTGTCGGGGGTGACAATGAGCAGTTCTTC	CAISVGGDNEQFF
NA	TRBV4-2	15	TRBJ2-3	NA	TGTGCCAGCAGCCAAGAGAGAATAAGCACAGATACGCAGTATTTT	CASSQERISTDTQYF
TRBD1	TRBV27	14	TRBJ2-7	NA	TGTGCCAGCAGTTTAGCAGGGGGCCCCTACGAGCAGTACTTC	CASSLAGGPYEQYF
NA	TRBV11-3	12	TRBJ1-6	NA	TGTGCCAGCAGCTTAGGCGATTCACCCCTCCACTTT	CASSLGDSPLHF
NA	TRBV19	14	TRBJ1-2	once	TGTGCCACCCGACAAGACAGGAGTAACTATGGCTACACCTTC	CATRQDRSNYGYTF
TRBD1	TRBV6-5	15	TRBJ2-3	NA	TGTGCCAGCAGACACACAGGGGGCTGGACAGATACGCAGTATTTT	CASRHTGGWTDTQYF
NA	TRBV6-5	12	TRBJ1-1	NA	TGTGCCACCACGGGGGTCGGCACTGAAGCTTTCTTT	CATTGVGTEAFF
TRBD2	TRBV7-2	13	TRBJ2-3	NA	TGTGCCAGCAGCTTATTAGCGGGAGCGACGCAGTATTTT	CASSLLAGATQYF
TRBD1	TRBV9	15	TRBJ1-4	NA	TGTGCCAGCAGCGTCGGGACAGGGGTAAATGAAAAACTGTTTTTT	CASSVGTGVNEKLFF
TRBD2	TRBV7-2	17	TRBJ2-7	NA	TGTGCCAGCAGCTTAGCGCGACTAGCGGGAGGGCGGTACGAGCAGTACTTC	CASSLARLAGGRYEQYF
NA	TRBV11-3	17	TRBJ1-4	NA	TGTGCCAGCAGCTATAATGGGGCGGACAGCCCGAATGAAAAACTGTTTTTT	CASSYNGADSPNEKLFF
NA	TRBV5-1	15	TRBJ1-1	once	TGCGCCAGCAGCTTGGGGGCACAGGGGAACACTGAAGCTTTCTTT	CASSLGAQGNTEAFF
TRBD2	TRBV5-6	14	TRBJ2-5	NA	TGTGCCAGCAGCCTCACTAGCGTAGGGGAGACCCAGTACTTC	CASSLTSVGETQYF
NA	TRBV6-2/TRBV6-3	15	TRBJ2-3	NA	TGTGCCAGCAGCTCTACGACAGATAGCACAGATACGCAGTATTTT	CASSSTTDSTDTQYF
TRBD2	TRBV7-9	16	TRBJ2-7	NA	TGTGCCAGCAGCTCGCCCGGGCTAGCGGGAGCGGGTGAGCAGTACTTC	CASSSPGLAGAGEQYF
NA	TRBV5-4	15	TRBJ2-3	NA	TGTGCCAGCAGCTTAGAGGATTTTTCCACAGATACGCAGTATTTT	CASSLEDFSTDTQYF
TRBD1	TRBV2	13	TRBJ1-2	few	TGTGCCAGCAGTGATACAGGGGGCGGCGGCTACACCTTC	CASSDTGGGGYTF